The sequence of this T cell receptor (beta chain) was determined in a study of T-cell memory formation after mild COVID-19. This CDR3 is 13 amino acids long. V was clipped by 2 bases and J by 3 bases, with 8 bases between them. The germline CDR1 and CDR2 sequences are MGHRA and YSYEKL. TCRdb ran MiXCR on the 5' RACE reads and lists one entry per CDR3 protein. This sample carries roughly 300,000 distinct CDR3 sequences, 12% to 15% of them seen once, and the ten largest clones take approximately 22%. V is TRBV4-1 and J is TRBJ2-7; D perhaps matches TRBD1 (6 bases). The TCR comes from a man younger than 30 who had mild COVID-19 (a few samples of this study predate the infection). Cell type and time point are not known. The sequenced sample was PBMCs or a T cell subset sorted from them (not recorded which). CDR3 loop: CASSQKQGYEQYF. The CDR3 DNA follows: TGCGCCAGCAGCCAAAAACAGGGCTACGAGCAGTACTTC.